One sample yielded the 7 T cell receptor beta chains listed below, sequenced in a study of identical twins. TCRdb re-analysed the 5' RACE reads in MiXCR, keeping a single row per CDR3 protein. This sample has a few hundred thousand distinct CDR3 sequences, with more than 20% found just once. This sample also belongs to another study, concerning T cells expressing NK-cell markers.

What was sequenced was CD4+ T cells sorted from blood. Source of these receptors: a woman between 18 and 29 years old in good health.

This clonotype was observed many times. J is TRBJ2-3 and V is TRBV4-2, with no clear D. CDR3 length: 13 amino acids. The V end was cut by 0 bases, the J end by 3 bases, with 4 bases between. Germline-derived CDR1 and CDR2 are LGHNA and YNFKEQ. Here the CDR3 reads CASSQDLTDTQYF. CDR3 DNA sequence: TGTGCCAGCAGCCAAGATTTAACAGATACGCAGTATTTT.

V usage is TRBV6-2 or TRBV6-3 and J usage is TRBJ1-1, with D hard to call. Germline V gene lookup returns CDR1 MNHEY and CDR2 SVGEGT. The CDR3 runs 13 residues. Trimming took 0 bases from V and 3 from J, leaving 5 bases between them. As DNA, the CDR3 is TGTGCCAGCAGTTACTCGATGTACACTGAAGCTTTCTTT. It is translated as CASSYSMYTEAFF.

V is TRBV6-2 or TRBV6-3 and J is TRBJ2-3, with D perhaps matching TRBD2 (5 bases). The V end was cut by 0 bases, the J end by 2 bases, with 12 bases between. Germline CDR1 MNHEY, CDR2 SVGEGT. CDR3 size: 16 residues. CDR3 DNA sequence: TGTGCCAGCAGTTACTCCCGGCGAGCGGCCACAGATACGCAGTATTTT. Amino acid sequence: CASSYSRRAATDTQYF.

This chain links TRBV6-5 with TRBJ2-2, with D possibly being TRBD1 (6 bases). The CDR3 has 15 residues. V lost 2 bases to trimming and J lost 4 bases, with 11 bases between them. Germline-derived CDR1 and CDR2 are MNHEY and SVGAGI. CDR3: CASSYQDSFTGELFF. CDR3 coding DNA: TGTGCCAGCAGTTACCAGGACAGCTTCACCGGGGAGCTGTTTTTT.

This chain joins TRBV3-1 and TRBJ2-1, with a tentative D call TRBD1 (8 bases). CDR3 length: 13 amino acids. V lost 4 bases and J lost 8, with 12 bases in between. Germline lookup yields CDR1 LGHDT and CDR2 YNNKEL (reference sequence). The CDR3 DNA follows: TGTGCCAGCAGCCTACAGGGGGGGCATGAGCAGTTCTTC. Protein: CASSLQGGHEQFF.

CDR3 protein: CAWSKETQYF. The CDR3 region has the DNA TGTGCCTGGAGTAAGGAGACCCAGTACTTC. The gene calls are TRBV30 and TRBJ2-5; D is uncertain. Germline-derived CDR1 and CDR2 are GTSNPN and SVGIG (reference sequence). The CDR3 sequence is 10 residues long. The V and J ends lost 2 bases and 5 bases respectively, with 3 bases between them. The whole variable domain, remainder taken from reference TRBV30 and TRBJ2-5, is SQTIHQWPATLVQPVGSPLSLECTVEGTSNPNLYWYRQAAGRGLQLLFYSVGIGQISSEVPQNLSASRPQDRQFILSSKKLLLSDSGFYLCAWSKETQYFGPGTRLLVL.

This clonotype was detected only a few times. The gene calls are TRBV27 and TRBJ2-3; the match to TRBD2 covers 10 bases. The ends lost 1 base at V and 7 bases at J; junction bases unmatched: 5. The CDR3 extends over 15 amino acids. The V gene's germline CDR1 is MNHEY and CDR2 SMNVEV (reference sequence). The CDR3 here is CASSLLWTSGYTQYF. CDR3 bases: TGTGCCAGCAGTTTATTATGGACTAGCGGTTATACGCAGTATTTT.